This T cell receptor beta chain was sequenced for a study of CD8+ T cells in alopecia areata. Investigators sorted PBMCs to obtain both CD4+ and CD8+ T cells. Study-wide findings and caveats: Sequences from scalp samples also cover resident alphabeta T cells of normal skin. Higher clonality and more expanded CD8+ clones appeared in lesional than normal scalp. Sharing of TCR sequences between patients (possibly for HLA-related reasons) was less clear than in mice.

It was cDNA, reverse transcribed from extracted RNA, that served as the sequencing template. Profiling relied on immunoSEQ multiplex PCR, and the TCRdb table lists in-frame clones only, not all of them. The repertoire includes 150,000 to 200,000 clones, roughly 50% of them detected once, and under 5.5% sits in the top ten. The germline V gene encodes CDR1 SNHLY and CDR2 FYNNEI. V was cut by 5 bases and J by 3 bases, with 13 bases left in between. The CDR3 is 14 amino acids. As to this clone: Its specificity is not known.

This clonotype was sampled from a human donor in good health. Material for sequencing was CD4+ T cells sorted from blood. This chain joins TRBV2 and TRBJ1-1; a possible D gene is TRBD1 (6 bases). CDR3 amino acids: CASSSRGSDTEAFF. The CDR3 bases are TGTGCCAGCAGTAGCAGGGGATCGGACACTGAAGCTTTCTTT.